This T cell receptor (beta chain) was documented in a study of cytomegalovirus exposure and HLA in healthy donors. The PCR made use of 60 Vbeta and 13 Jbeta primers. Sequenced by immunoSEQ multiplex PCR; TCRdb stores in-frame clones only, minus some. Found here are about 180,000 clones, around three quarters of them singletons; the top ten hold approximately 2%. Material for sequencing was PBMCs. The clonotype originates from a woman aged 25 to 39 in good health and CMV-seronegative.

The CDR3 sequence: CASSKLANSNQPQHF. CDR3 nucleotides: TGTGCCAGCAGTAAGTTAGCTAATAGCAATCAGCCCCAGCATTTT. This rearrangement joins TRBV2 to TRBJ1-5; no clear D gene. Deletions cut 5 bases from V and 0 bases from J, with 11 bases between. The CDR3 has 15 amino acids. Germline CDR1 and CDR2: SNHLY and FYNNEI.